Reported below is one T cell receptor beta chain. Its target is unknown. This PCR relied on a set of 60 Vbeta primers and 13 Jbeta primers. The table came from immunoSEQ multiplex PCR; TCRdb's copy has only in-frame clones and leaves some out. This sample has 150,000 to 200,000 clones, with under 90% found just once. Germline V gene lookup returns CDR1 MNHNY and CDR2 SVGAGI (reference sequence). V lost 2 bases to trimming and J lost 1 base; unmatched junction nucleotides: 0. The CDR3 has 14 amino acids. The data were taken from a study of cytomegalovirus exposure and HLA in healthy donors. Across the study: 81% of around 390 genotyped donors fell in the Caucasian-associated ancestry cluster. Notes on the study in general: Trimming of TCR beta V- and J-genes showed a link, identified in a later analysis, to a missense DCLRE1C variant.

This clonotype was obtained from a young man in good health and CMV-seropositive. The chain is built from TRBV6-6 and TRBJ2-3, with 7 bases lining up with TRBD1. The sequenced sample was PBMCs. The CDR3, as DNA: TGTGCCAGCAGTTACGGGACAGGCACAGATACGCAGTATTTT. Translated: CASSYGTGTDTQYF.